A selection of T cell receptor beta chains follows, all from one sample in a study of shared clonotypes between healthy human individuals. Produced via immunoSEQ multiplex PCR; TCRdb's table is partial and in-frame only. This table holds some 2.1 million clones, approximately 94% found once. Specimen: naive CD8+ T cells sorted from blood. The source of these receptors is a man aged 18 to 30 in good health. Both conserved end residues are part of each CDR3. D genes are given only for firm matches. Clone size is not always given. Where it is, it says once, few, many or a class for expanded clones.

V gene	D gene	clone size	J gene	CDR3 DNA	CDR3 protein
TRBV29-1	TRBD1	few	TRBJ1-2	TGCAGCGTTACTATGACAGGGAAGAACTATGGCTACACCTTC	CSVTMTGKNYGYTF
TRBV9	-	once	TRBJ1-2	TGTGCCAGCAGCGTGTCAGGGGCTAACTATGGCTACACCTTC	CASSVSGANYGYTF
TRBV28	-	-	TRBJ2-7	TGTGCCAGCAGTTCCCCCCAGGAGGGCGCCTACGAGCAGTACTTC	CASSSPQEGAYEQYF
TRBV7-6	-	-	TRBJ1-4	TGTGCCAGCAGCACAGGGTCTAATGAAAAACTGTTTTTT	CASSTGSNEKLFF
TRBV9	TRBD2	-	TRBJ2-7	TGTGCCAGCAGCGTAGCGGGAGGGCCGGACGAGCAGTACTTC	CASSVAGGPDEQYF
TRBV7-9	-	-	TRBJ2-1	TGTGCCAGCAGCTTAATCCTAGACCCTATCCAGTTCTTC	CASSLILDPIQFF
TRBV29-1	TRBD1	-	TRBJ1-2	TGCAGCGTTGAAGAAGGGACAGCTCCATACCTCTATGGCTACACCTTC	CSVEEGTAPYLYGYTF
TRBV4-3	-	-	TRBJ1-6	TGCGCCAGCAGCCAAGCAACGGACGGCGACTATAATTCACCCCTCCACTTT	CASSQATDGDYNSPLHF
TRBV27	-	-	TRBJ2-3	TGTGCCAGCAGTTCCGCGGGACGCACAGATACGCAGTATTTT	CASSSAGRTDTQYF
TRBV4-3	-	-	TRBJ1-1	TGCGCCAGCAGCCAGCTAAGGGACACTGAAGCTTTCTTT	CASSQLRDTEAFF
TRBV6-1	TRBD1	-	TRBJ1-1	TGTGCCAGCAGTGAAATGAGGACAGGGGCCATAGGTAGCACTGAAGCTTTCTTT	CASSEMRTGAIGSTEAFF
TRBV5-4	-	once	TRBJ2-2	TGTGCCAGCAGCTTGGAAAGCGGGGAGCTGTTTTTT	CASSLESGELFF
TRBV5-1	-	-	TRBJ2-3	TGCGCCAGCAGCTTGGTGGCAGATACGCAGTATTTT	CASSLVADTQYF
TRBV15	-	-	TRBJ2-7	TGTGCCACCAGCAGATTGGGCTACGAGCAGTACTTC	CATSRLGYEQYF
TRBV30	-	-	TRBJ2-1	TGTGCCTGGAGTGTACCCCCCCGCCTCGTCCCGATAGGTAAAAGAGCCAATGAGCAGTTCTTC	CAWSVPPRLVPIGKRANEQFF
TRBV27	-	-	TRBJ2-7	TGTGCCAGCAGTTTATTGGCTAGGTCCTACGAGCAGTACTTC	CASSLLARSYEQYF
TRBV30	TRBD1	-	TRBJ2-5	TGTGCCTGGACAGGACAGGGGCCGGAGACCCAGTACTTC	CAWTGQGPETQYF
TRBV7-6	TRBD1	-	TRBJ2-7	TGTGCCAGCAGCTTAGGGACAGGGCTTTTCTACGAGCAGTACTTC	CASSLGTGLFYEQYF
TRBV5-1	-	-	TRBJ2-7	TGCGCCAGCAGCTTCGGGACAAATTACGAGCAGTACTTC	CASSFGTNYEQYF
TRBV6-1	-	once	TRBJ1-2	TGTGCCAGCAGTAGTTGGGGCCCCGGCGGCTACACCTTC	CASSSWGPGGYTF
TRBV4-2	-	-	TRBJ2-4	TGTGCCAGCAGCCAAGATGACCGAAGTATTCAGTACTTC	CASSQDDRSIQYF
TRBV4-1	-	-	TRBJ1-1	TGCGCCAGCAGTCCAACGGCCGCGAACACTGAAGCTTTCTTT	CASSPTAANTEAFF
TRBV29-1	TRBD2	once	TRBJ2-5	TGCAGCGTTGAAGATCCTAGCGGGAGGGAAGGAGCCCAGTACTTC	CSVEDPSGREGAQYF
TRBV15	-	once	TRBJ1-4	TGTGCCACCAGCAGAGCAGGGGAGGCTAATGAAAAACTGTTTTTT	CATSRAGEANEKLFF
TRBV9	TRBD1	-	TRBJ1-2	TGTGCCAGCAGCGTAGAGGGGACAGGAGCGGGCTATGGCTACACCTTC	CASSVEGTGAGYGYTF
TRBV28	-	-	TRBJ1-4	TGTGCCAGCAGGTCTCAGCTGGGACAACGTAATGAAAAACTGTTTTTT	CASRSQLGQRNEKLFF
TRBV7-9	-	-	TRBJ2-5	TGTGCCAGCAGCTCAACAGGGTTCGCAGAGACCCAGTACTTC	CASSSTGFAETQYF
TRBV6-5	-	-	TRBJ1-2	TGTGCCAGCAGTTACTCCCCAGGGCTGGATGGCTACACCTTC	CASSYSPGLDGYTF
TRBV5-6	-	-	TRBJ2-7	TGTGCCAGCAGCTTAATTGAAGGTCCCTACGAGCAGTACTTC	CASSLIEGPYEQYF
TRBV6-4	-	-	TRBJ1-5	TGTGCCAGAAACCCGGAGCCCCAGCATTTT	CARNPEPQHF
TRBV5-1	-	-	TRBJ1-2	TGCGCCAGCAGCCCTGGCCACGGACAACCTAACTATGGCTACACCTTC	CASSPGHGQPNYGYTF
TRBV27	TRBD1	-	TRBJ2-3	TGTGCCAGCAGAAGGGGACAGACTTACACAGATACGCAGTATTTT	CASRRGQTYTDTQYF
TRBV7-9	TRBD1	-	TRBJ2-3	TGTGCCAGCAGCTCCTGGGACAGGGGGACAGATACGCAGTATTTT	CASSSWDRGTDTQYF
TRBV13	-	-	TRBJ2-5	TGTGCCAGCTTGGAGGGAGGAGCCGAGACCCAGTACTTC	CASLEGGAETQYF
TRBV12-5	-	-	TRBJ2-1	TGTGCTAGTGGCAGACAAATCTACAATGAGCAGTTCTTC	CASGRQIYNEQFF
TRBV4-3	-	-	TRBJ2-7	TGCGCCAGCAGCCATGGACTCTACTCCACCTACGAGCAGTACTTC	CASSHGLYSTYEQYF
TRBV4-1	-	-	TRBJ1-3	TGCGCCAGCAGCCAAGATAGGGGTAGGGGAAACACCATATATTTT	CASSQDRGRGNTIYF
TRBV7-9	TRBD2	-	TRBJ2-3	TGTGCCAGCAGCTCGCCGACTAGCGGGACCTACAGAGATACGCAGTATTTT	CASSSPTSGTYRDTQYF
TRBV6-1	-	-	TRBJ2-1	TGTGCCAGCAGTGAATTTGGGACAACGGAGTTCTTC	CASSEFGTTEFF
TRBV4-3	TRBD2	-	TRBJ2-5	TGCGCCAGCAGCCAGGAACTAGCGGGTTCGGAGGGGGAGACCCAGTACTTC	CASSQELAGSEGETQYF
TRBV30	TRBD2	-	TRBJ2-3	TGTGCCTGGAGTCGGAGCGGGGGGAGAGATACGCAGTATTTT	CAWSRSGGRDTQYF
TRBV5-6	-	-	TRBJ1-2	TGTGCCAGCAGCCCCGTGGTGGAGGATGGCTACACCTTC	CASSPVVEDGYTF
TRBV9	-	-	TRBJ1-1	TGTGCCAGCAGCGTAGAGTTCTTAGGGGGAGCTTTCTTT	CASSVEFLGGAFF
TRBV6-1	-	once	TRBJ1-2	TGTGCCAGCAGTGATACAGGGACCGTCTATGGCTACACCTTC	CASSDTGTVYGYTF
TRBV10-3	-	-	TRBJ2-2	TGTGCCATCAGTGAGTCAGGCGGGGAGCTGTTTTTT	CAISESGGELFF
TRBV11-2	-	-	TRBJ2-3	TGTGCCAGCAGCTCGGCCCGCACTGACGGGGATACGCAGTATTTT	CASSSARTDGDTQYF
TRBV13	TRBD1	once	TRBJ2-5	TGTGCCAGCAGCTCTGACAGGGAAGAGACCCAGTACTTC	CASSSDREETQYF
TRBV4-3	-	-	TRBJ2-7	TGCGCCAGCAGCCAGCATGGGACTGGAGCCTACGAGCAGTACTTC	CASSQHGTGAYEQYF
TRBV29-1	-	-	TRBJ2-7	TGCAGCGTTGAAGACCCCGCGACGGAGACCTACGAGCAGTACTTC	CSVEDPATETYEQYF
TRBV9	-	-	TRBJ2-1	TGTGCCAGCAGCCCTGGTCCCTCCGGTGAGCAGTTCTTC	CASSPGPSGEQFF
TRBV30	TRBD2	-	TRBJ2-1	TGTGCCTGGAGTGTAAGGACTAGCGGTACTTGGGGTGAGCAGTTCTTC	CAWSVRTSGTWGEQFF
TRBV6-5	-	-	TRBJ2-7	TGTGCCAGCAGTTACGATGGGGGCTACGAGCAGTACTTC	CASSYDGGYEQYF
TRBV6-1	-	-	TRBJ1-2	TGTGCCAGCAGCGAATCCCCCGTATATGGCTACACCTTC	CASSESPVYGYTF
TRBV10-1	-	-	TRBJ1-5	TGCGCCAGCAGTGAGTCGGAGCAGCCCCAGCATTTT	CASSESEQPQHF
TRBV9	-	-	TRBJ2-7	TGTGCCAGCAGCTCAGAGGGGCCCGAGCAGTACTTC	CASSSEGPEQYF
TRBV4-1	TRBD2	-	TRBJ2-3	TGCGCCAGCAGCCAAGATGGGCTAGCGGGCCCCGGGGATACGCAGTATTTT	CASSQDGLAGPGDTQYF
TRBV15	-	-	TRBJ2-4	TGTGCCACCAGCCCGACAGTAGCCAAAAACATTCAGTACTTC	CATSPTVAKNIQYF
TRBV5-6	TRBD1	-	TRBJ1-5	TGTGCCAGCAGCTTGAGGGGGCGATTTGATCAGCCCCAGCATTTT	CASSLRGRFDQPQHF
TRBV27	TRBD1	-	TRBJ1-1	TGTGCCAGCAGCAGGACAGGGGGCCTCACTGAAGCTTTCTTT	CASSRTGGLTEAFF
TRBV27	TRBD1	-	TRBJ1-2	TGTGCCAGCAGTCCTCGGCCGGGACAGGGAAACTATGGCTACACCTTC	CASSPRPGQGNYGYTF